Presented here are 16 T cell receptor beta chains from one specimen sequenced in a study of CD8 T cells in Susac syndrome. The RNA, about 0.5 to 1 ug, was put through reverse transcription using random hexamers. Each CDR3 protein gets one entry after TCRdb re-called the immunoSEQ multiplex PCR reads with MiXCR. This sample carries over 70,000 distinct CDR3 sequences, 96% of them seen once, and the ten largest clones take about 0.65%. Sequences were obtained from CD8+ T cells from PBMCs. These receptors were taken from a human donor with Susac syndrome.

This sequence joins TRBV29-1 and TRBJ2-6; TRBD1 aligns across 9 bases. There are 13 residues in the CDR3. V lost 5 bases and J lost 12; bases outside the gene matches: 8. Germline-derived CDR1 and CDR2 are SQVTM and ANQGSEA. The CDR3 DNA reads as TGCAGCGTTATCCGGGACAGGGAAGGCGTCCTGACTTTC. Its protein product is CSVIRDREGVLTF.

The chain joins TRBV19 to TRBJ1-1, with TRBD1 as a possible D gene (5 bases). V was cut by 1 base and J by 1 base, with 13 bases left in between. CDR1 is LNHDA and CDR2 is SQIVND in the germline V gene (reference sequence). This CDR3 contains 16 residues. In DNA form, the CDR3 reads TGTGCCAGTAGTATAGCAGGAGGGGCAAGGAACACTGAAGCTTTCTTT. Translated: CASSIAGGARNTEAFF.

The V and J genes are TRBV19 and TRBJ1-6, with D maybe TRBD1 (5 bases). CDR1 and CDR2 (germline): LNHDA, SQIVND (reference sequence). The length of the CDR3 is 16 residues. With 2 bases removed from V and 8 bases from J, the gap between germline ends came to 16 bases. In DNA, the CDR3 is TGTGCCAGTAGTATATGGGTGTCCGGGACGCATTCACCCCTCCACTTT. Protein product: CASSIWVSGTHSPLHF.

CDR3 residues: CASSSRLRSYNEQFF. DNA for the CDR3: TGTGCCAGCAGCTCCAGACTCCGTTCCTACAATGAGCAGTTCTTC. V is TRBV7-2 and J is TRBJ2-1; no clear D. This CDR3 contains 15 residues. V shed 4 bases and J shed 1 base, with 11 bases lying between them. The V gene's germline CDR1 is SGHTA and CDR2 FQGNSA.

The V gene is TRBV15, the J gene TRBJ1-2, with 8 nucleotides matching TRBD1. This CDR3 has 14 residues. Germline V gives CDR1 LNHNV, CDR2 YYDKDF (reference sequence). V trimming: 0 bases; J trimming: 5 bases; junction bases outside the gene matches: 2. CDR3 sequence reads: CATSREGTGYGYTF. The CDR3, as DNA: TGTGCCACCAGCAGAGAAGGGACAGGATATGGCTACACCTTC.

V usage is TRBV19 and J usage is TRBJ2-1; no definite D call. Germline-derived CDR1 and CDR2 are LNHDA and SQIVND (reference sequence). The CDR3 spans 10 residues. V shed 10 bases and J shed 9 bases, with 10 bases lying between them. CDR3 nucleotides: TGTGCCACCCTGAAGGGTGAGCAGTTCTTC. Translation gives CATLKGEQFF.

This clonotype was observed once. This chain links TRBV30 with TRBJ1-2; D might be TRBD1 (5 bases). CDR3 length: 13 residues. Germline V lookup: CDR1 GTSNPN, CDR2 SVGIG (reference sequence). Trimming shortened V by 1 base and J by 2 bases, and 8 bases separated the two germline ends. CDR3 sequence: CAWSGGLNYGYTF. The CDR3 bases are TGTGCCTGGAGTGGGGGACTAAACTATGGCTACACCTTC.

This clonotype occurred once. For the CDR3, the DNA is TGCGCCAGCAGCCACGAGGCAGGGCGGAGAACTGAAGCTTTCTTT. Protein sequence: CASSHEAGRRTEAFF. The chain is built from TRBV4-3 and TRBJ1-1; a possible D gene is TRBD1 (5 bases). V lost 3 bases, J lost 5 bases, and 16 bases lay in between. Germline CDR1 reads LGHNA; CDR2 reads YSLEER. CDR3 length: 15 amino acids.

The rearrangement links TRBV20-1 to TRBJ2-7; D gene unclear. Between the trimmed V and J ends, which lost 2 bases and 4 bases, there was a span of 6 bases. The CDR3 has 11 amino acids. The germline CDR1 and CDR2 sequences are DFQATT and SNEGSKA (reference sequence). CDR3 loop: CSARQKYEQYF. The CDR3, as DNA: TGCAGTGCTAGACAGAAATACGAGCAGTACTTC.

This chain links TRBV5-4 with TRBJ2-7, with unresolved D. V was pared by 3 bases and J by 2 bases, with 12 bases between. This CDR3 is built from 14 residues. Germline CDR1 and CDR2: SGHNT and YYREEE (reference sequence). CDR3 sequence: CASSSRDTTYEQYF. The CDR3 nucleotides read TGTGCCAGCAGCTCACGCGACACTACCTACGAGCAGTACTTC.

V gene TRBV7-9 combines with J gene TRBJ1-5; TRBD1 is a possible D gene (5 bases). The CDR3 is 14 amino acids. Trimming took 0 bases from V and 6 from J, leaving 9 bases between them. Germline V gives CDR1 SEHNR, CDR2 FQNEAQ (reference sequence). The chain's CDR3 is CASSLAGESQPQHF. Written as DNA, the CDR3 is TGTGCCAGCAGCTTAGCGGGGGAAAGTCAGCCCCAGCATTTT.

In its sample, this clonotype was seen once. The J gene is TRBJ1-5, the V gene TRBV5-4; 7 nucleotides agree with TRBD1. The ends lost 3 bases at V and 6 bases at J; junction bases unmatched: 3. CDR1 is SGHNT, CDR2 YYREEE, per germline (reference sequence). The CDR3 is 13 residues long. The CDR3 region is CASSSGGTQPQHF. CDR3 sequence (DNA): TGTGCCAGCAGCTCAGGGGGGACTCAGCCCCAGCATTTT.

The CDR3 coding sequence is TGTGCCAGCTCACATTCCGGGACGGTGTTGACCGATCAGCCCCAGCATTTT. Translation: CASSHSGTVLTDQPQHF. The chain is built from TRBV18 and TRBJ1-5; D perhaps matches TRBD1 (5 bases). With 4 bases removed from V and 5 bases from J, the gap between germline ends came to 21 bases. The CDR3 has 17 amino acids. Per the germline V gene, CDR1 is KGHSH and CDR2 is LQKENI.

This chain joins TRBV15 and TRBJ2-5; the match to TRBD1 covers 9 bases. The CDR3 sequence is 15 residues long. J lost 2 bases, V lost 3 bases, and 4 bases had no gene match. The germline V gene has CDR1 LNHNV and CDR2 YYDKDF (reference sequence). This CDR3 is CATSSLGQGQETQYF. Written as DNA, the CDR3 is TGTGCCACCAGCAGCCTGGGACAGGGTCAAGAGACCCAGTACTTC.

The V gene is TRBV11-2, the J gene TRBJ2-3, with D unclear. The CDR3 consists of 13 residues. Trimming cost V 1 base and J 4 bases, with 6 bases left between them. Germline V gene lookup returns CDR1 SGHAT and CDR2 FQNNGV. This chain's CDR3 is CASSLGSADTQYF. CDR3 DNA sequence: TGTGCCAGCAGCTTAGGGTCGGCAGATACGCAGTATTTT. Based on the CDR3 plus reference TRBV11-2 and TRBJ2-3, the full variable domain is EAGVAQSPRYKIIEKRQSVAFWCNPISGHATLYWYQQILGQGPKLLIQFQNNGVVDDSQLPKDRFSAERLKGVDSTLKIQPAKLEDSAVYLCASSLGSADTQYFGPGTRLTVL.

This clonotype appeared a single time. The rearrangement joins TRBV6-5 to TRBJ1-4, with unresolved D. Germline values: CDR1 MNHEY, CDR2 SVGAGI. The CDR3 contains 14 residues. Trimming removed 4 bases from V and 7 bases from J, with 13 bases in between. CDR3 sequence: CASSFLPFGEKLFF. CDR3 nucleotides: TGTGCCAGCAGTTTCCTTCCCTTCGGTGAAAAACTGTTTTTT.